This T cell receptor beta chain emerged from a study of OX40 agonist ivuxolimab in advanced cancers. Across the study: Patients' therapy was ivuxolimab, an antibody that acts as an agonist of OX40 (CD134). General study findings and limits: Average numbers of expanded clones were greater in CD8+ T cells than in CD4+. The study observed clonal expansion of CD4+ and CD8+ blood T cells by week 6 at 0.1 to 3.0 mg/kg. Certain nonresponders additionally had low normalized T-cell clonal expansion.

Some clones are missing from TCRdb's copy, which holds only in-frame ones; the method was immunoSEQ multiplex PCR. The table shows roughly 72,000 clones, with roughly 89% occurring only once. J was trimmed by 6 bases and V by 2 bases; bases with no gene match: 7. In germline, CDR1 is SGHTA, CDR2 FQGNSA. This CDR3 is built from 15 residues. Turning to this clone: The antigen remains undetermined.

This TCR was recovered from an adult with an advanced solid tumor such as melanoma, head and neck, liver or kidney cancer. Sample: CD4+ or CD8+ T cells sorted from blood, taken in a trial of the OX40 agonist ivuxolimab. The chain joins TRBV7-2 to TRBJ1-5; 7 bases line up with TRBD1. The CDR3 DNA follows: TGTGCCAGCAGCTTAAAGACAGGGATAAGTCAGCCCCAGCATTTT. Its translation is CASSLKTGISQPQHF.